Below, 20 T cell receptor beta chains from the same sample are listed, as sequenced in a study of control samples from healthy donors and cancer patients. Libraries were prepared by immunoSEQ multiplex PCR; TCRdb keeps only in-frame clonotypes and omits some of them. The sample lists fewer than 200,000 clones, approximately 95% occurring once. Sequenced sample: blood. Receptors originate from a man younger than 35 in good health.

The gene calls are TRBV5-1 and TRBJ2-3; no clear D. There are 12 residues in the CDR3. The V end was cut by 4 bases, the J end by 4 bases, with 7 bases between. Germline loops: CDR1 SGHRS, CDR2 YFSETQ. The CDR3 loop reads CASSAQADTQYF. Here the CDR3 DNA reads TGCGCCAGCAGCGCCCAAGCAGATACGCAGTATTTT.

This chain joins TRBV6-2 or TRBV6-3 and TRBJ1-1; maybe TRBD1 (6 bases). Germline loops: CDR1 MNHEY, CDR2 SVGEGT. The length of the CDR3 is 15 residues. Trimming cost V 2 bases and J 6 bases, with 16 bases left between them. This CDR3 is CASSYGGARRSEAFF. Here the CDR3 DNA reads TGTGCCAGCAGTTACGGGGGGGCCCGGAGGTCTGAAGCTTTCTTT.

The sample holds one count of this clone. This rearrangement joins TRBV6-5 to TRBJ1-6; perhaps TRBD1 as D (6 bases). This CDR3 has 14 residues. Germline V CDR1 and CDR2: MNHEY, SVGAGI. Between the trimmed V and J ends, which lost 2 bases and 4 bases, there was a span of 6 bases. CDR3 coding DNA: TGTGCCAGCAGTTACGGACAGTATAATTCACCCCTCCACTTT. Its protein is CASSYGQYNSPLHF.

This chain joins TRBV11-2 and TRBJ1-6; D is unresolved. The V gene's germline CDR1 is SGHAT and CDR2 FQNNGV. This CDR3 contains 15 residues. V lost 3 bases to trimming and J lost 6 bases, with 12 bases between them. The CDR3 nucleotides read TGTGCCAGCAGCTTTTCCCATGGAACTAATTCACCCCTCCACTTT. Translating it yields CASSFSHGTNSPLHF. Drawing the rest from reference TRBV11-2 and TRBJ1-6, the complete variable domain is EAGVAQSPRYKIIEKRQSVAFWCNPISGHATLYWYQQILGQGPKLLIQFQNNGVVDDSQLPKDRFSAERLKGVDSTLKIQPAKLEDSAVYLCASSFSHGTNSPLHFGNGTRLTVT.

Here the CDR3 reads CASNLIPKYF. DNA for the CDR3: TGTGCCAGCAATCTTATTCCCAAGTACTTC. The chain links TRBV6-5 to TRBJ2-4; D not certain. This CDR3 contains 10 residues. Trimming removed 7 bases at V and 14 bases at J, with 12 bases between. Per the germline V gene, CDR1 is MNHEY and CDR2 is SVGAGI.

The rearrangement links TRBV28 to TRBJ1-1, with D hard to call. The CDR3 contains 9 residues. Germline CDR1 is MDHEN and CDR2 is SYDVKM. Trimming cost V 10 bases and J 1 base, with 1 base left between them. The CDR3 reads CAKNTEAFF. CDR3 bases: TGTGCCAAGAACACTGAAGCTTTCTTT.

The genes are TRBV28 and TRBJ1-5; D is perhaps TRBD1 (5 bases). Between the trimmed V and J ends, which lost 9 bases and 2 bases, there was a span of 17 bases. CDR1 is MDHEN, CDR2 SYDVKM, per germline. This CDR3 is 15 amino acids long. Written as DNA, the CDR3 is TGTGCCAGTTCTCCCGGTAGGGGTGGCAATCAGCCCCAGCATTTT. Translation: CASSPGRGGNQPQHF.

The chain joins TRBV5-1 to TRBJ2-6; D is possibly TRBD1 (6 bases). The CDR3 consists of 16 residues. Deletions cut 2 bases from V and 1 base from J, with 10 bases between. Germline V gene sequence: CDR1 SGHRS, CDR2 YFSETQ. Written as DNA, the CDR3 is TGCGCCAGCAGCTTCATCCAGGGGTCTGGGGCCAACGTCCTGACTTTC. It encodes CASSFIQGSGANVLTF. Supplemented by reference TRBV5-1 and TRBJ2-6, the full variable domain reads KAGVTQTPRYLIKTRGQQVTLSCSPISGHRSVSWYQQTPGQGLQFLFEYFSETQRNKGNFPGRFSGRQFSNSRSEMNVSTLELGDSALYLCASSFIQGSGANVLTFGAGSRLTVL.

The chain recombines TRBV27 with TRBJ1-2, with D tentatively TRBD1 (6 bases). This CDR3 region has 14 residues. Per the germline V gene, CDR1 is MNHEY and CDR2 is SMNVEV (reference sequence). V lost 10 bases to trimming and J lost 2 bases, with 17 bases between them. The CDR3 DNA follows: TGTGCCACCTCACGGGCAGGGGCAAACTATGGCTACACCTTC. Translating it yields CATSRAGANYGYTF.

V and J are TRBV5-4 and TRBJ1-1, with TRBD1 as a possible D gene (5 bases). The CDR3 spans 18 residues. V shed 0 bases and J shed 0 bases, with 18 bases lying between them. CDR1 is SGHNT, CDR2 YYREEE, per germline (reference sequence). The CDR3 DNA reads as TGTGCCAGCAGCTTGGCTAGGGGCCAACAGCCTATGAACACTGAAGCTTTCTTT. This gives the protein CASSLARGQQPMNTEAFF.

The V call is TRBV3-1 (or the pseudogene TRBV3-2), the J call TRBJ2-2; TRBD1 is a possible D gene (5 bases). CDR3 length: 16 amino acids. CDR1 is LGHDT and CDR2 is YNNKEL in the germline V gene (reference sequence). Deletions cut 3 bases from V and 3 bases from J, with 14 bases between. CDR3 nucleotide sequence: TGTGCCAGCAGCCACAGTCTAGACAGATACACCGGGGAGCTGTTTTTT. Encoded protein: CASSHSLDRYTGELFF.

This chain joins TRBV2 and TRBJ2-3; 8 bases are a match to TRBD2. Germline assignment: CDR1 SNHLY and CDR2 FYNNEI. Unmatched junction bases numbered 6, after V lost 9 bases and J lost 7 bases. This CDR3 is 12 amino acids long. The CDR3 sequence is CASSPGGYTQYF. Written as DNA, the CDR3 is TGTGCCAGTTCCCCGGGGGGGTATACGCAGTATTTT.

The genes are TRBV18 and TRBJ1-1; D perhaps matches TRBD1 (5 bases). With 1 base removed from V and 9 bases from J, the gap between germline ends came to 12 bases. The germline V gene encodes CDR1 KGHSH and CDR2 LQKENI. This CDR3 has 13 amino acids. In DNA form, the CDR3 reads TGTGCCAGCTCACCACAGGGTCGGGGGAAAGCTTTCTTT. Encoded protein: CASSPQGRGKAFF. Filled out from reference TRBV18 and TRBJ1-1, the complete variable domain reads NAGVMQNPRHLVRRRGQEARLRCSPMKGHSHVYWYRQLPEEGLKFMVYLQKENIIDESGMPKERFSAEFPKEGPSILRIQQVVRGDSAAYFCASSPQGRGKAFFGQGTRLTVV.

This rearrangement joins TRBV3-1 (or the pseudogene TRBV3-2) to TRBJ1-2; 7 bases are shared with TRBD1. CDR3 length equals 12 residues. V gave up 10 bases and J gave up 4 bases; unmatched junction bases: 6. The germline CDR1 and CDR2 sequences are LGHDT and YNNKEL (reference sequence). The CDR3 sequence: CATQGGSYGYTF. The CDR3 DNA reads as TGTGCCACCCAGGGGGGTAGCTATGGCTACACCTTC.

The chain combines TRBV5-1 with TRBJ2-3; 10 nucleotides line up with TRBD1. Germline CDR1 is SGHRS and CDR2 is YFSETQ. This CDR3 has 15 amino acids. V was pared by 5 bases and J by 5 bases, with 8 bases of the junction left unmatched. The DNA of the CDR3 is TGCGCCAGCAGTTCGAGGGGGACAGGGGAAGATACGCAGTATTTT. Its protein product is CASSSRGTGEDTQYF.

The chain combines TRBV18 with TRBJ1-1; no reliable D call. V dropped 0 bases and J dropped 10 bases, with 18 bases sitting between them. The germline V gene encodes CDR1 KGHSH and CDR2 LQKENI. CDR3 size: 15 residues. CDR3 in amino acids: CASSPPGSHGSAAFF. The CDR3 nucleotides read TGTGCCAGCTCACCACCGGGAAGTCATGGATCGGCAGCTTTCTTT. Looking up the rest from reference TRBV18 and TRBJ1-1 gives the full variable domain: NAGVMQNPRHLVRRRGQEARLRCSPMKGHSHVYWYRQLPEEGLKFMVYLQKENIIDESGMPKERFSAEFPKEGPSILRIQQVVRGDSAAYFCASSPPGSHGSAAFFGQGTRLTVV.

The chain employs TRBV5-1 and TRBJ2-2; weak D call: TRBD1 (6 bases). Trimming pared 1 base from V and 4 bases from J, leaving 8 bases between. This CDR3 contains 14 residues. Germline CDR1 reads SGHRS; CDR2 reads YFSETQ. The CDR3 DNA reads as TGCGCCAGCAGCTTGACAGGGAGCACCGGGGAGCTGTTTTTT. It yields the protein CASSLTGSTGELFF.

This clone was counted once. The V and J genes are TRBV7-8 and TRBJ1-5; no reliable D call. Germline V lookup: CDR1 SGHVS, CDR2 FQNEAQ. Trimming stripped 4 bases from V and 6 bases from J, with 7 bases between. The CDR3 runs 12 residues. Here the CDR3 reads CASSYGGQPQHF. The DNA of the CDR3 is TGTGCCAGCAGCTATGGCGGTCAGCCCCAGCATTTT.

This chain joins TRBV12-5 and TRBJ2-1; no clear D. CDR1 and CDR2 (germline): LGHNT, FRNRAP. Trimming left V 2 bases short and J 0 bases short, with 20 bases between. This CDR3 region has 19 residues. The CDR3 DNA reads as TGTGCTAGTGGTTTGTACCCCAAGGACGGACGGAGCTCCTACAATGAGCAGTTCTTC. Translating gives CASGLYPKDGRSSYNEQFF.

The chain combines TRBV24-1 with TRBJ2-7; 9 nucleotides align to TRBD1. The V segment lost 3 bases and the J segment 3 bases; nucleotides outside the gene matches: 2. The CDR3 consists of 14 residues. Germline CDR1 KGHDR, CDR2 SFDVKD. The chain's CDR3 is CATSDPTGGYEQYF. The CDR3 DNA reads TGTGCCACCAGTGATCCGACAGGGGGCTACGAGCAGTACTTC.